The 14 T cell receptor beta chains presented below share a single source sample, sequenced in a study of post-analysis software for immune sequencing data. The study's findings and limits: Patients had higher frequencies than controls of a few TRBV segments, including TRBV5-6, TRBV5-1 and TRBV20-1.

Unique molecular identifiers had been added to the TCR beta cDNA libraries. Each CDR3 protein is one row after TCRdb ran MiXCR on the PCR reads. The repertoire includes 380,000 or so distinct CDR3 sequences, around 33% of them detected once, and around 15% sits in the top ten. No cognate antigen is known for these TCRs. Sequencing used blood. These receptors originate from a girl aged 10 to 17 with multiple sclerosis.

This chain joins TRBV7-9 and TRBJ2-5; tentatively, D is TRBD2 (5 bases). The end of the DNA fits TRBJ2-7 better, so the J call may be wrong. The CDR3 runs 13 residues. Germline CDR1 reads SEHNR; CDR2 reads FQNEAQ (reference sequence). The CDR3 region has the DNA TGTGCCAGCAGCCCGGGCGGGTTGAGCGAGCAGTACTTC. Amino acid sequence: CASSPGGLSEQYF.

This clonotype was recorded a few times. V gene TRBV5-1 combines with J gene TRBJ2-3, with D perhaps being TRBD1 or TRBD2 (5 bases each). This CDR3 contains 15 residues. The ends were cut back, 7 bases at V and 0 bases at J, with 15 bases in the middle. Germline CDR1 is SGHRS and CDR2 is YFSETQ. The chain's CDR3 is CASGGHWASTDTQYF. The CDR3 DNA reads TGCGCCAGCGGAGGACATTGGGCGAGCACAGATACGCAGTATTTT.

V gene TRBV5-1 combines with J gene TRBJ1-1; D unclear. The CDR3 covers 12 residues. Trimming took off 4 bases at V and 6 bases at J, with 10 bases between the two ends. Germline V lookup: CDR1 SGHRS, CDR2 YFSETQ. The CDR3 loop is CASSSRAAEAFF. Written as DNA, the CDR3 is TGCGCCAGCAGCAGTAGGGCGGCTGAAGCTTTCTTT.

This clonotype occurred a few times. The rearrangement links TRBV15 to TRBJ1-1, with a weak D call TRBD1 (5 bases). Per the germline V gene, CDR1 is LNHNV and CDR2 is YYDKDF (reference sequence). This CDR3 is built from 17 residues. Trimming removed 2 bases at V and 0 bases at J, with 16 bases between. The CDR3 region has the DNA TGTGCCACCAGCAGACGGGGGATGGTGGAGCTGAACACTGAAGCTTTCTTT. This codes for CATSRRGMVELNTEAFF.

This clonotype appeared a few times. The V gene is TRBV7-9, the J gene TRBJ1-4; 7 nucleotides align to TRBD1. CDR1 is SEHNR and CDR2 is FQNEAQ in the germline V gene (reference sequence). The CDR3 consists of 16 residues. V lost 4 bases, J lost 7 bases, and 12 bases stayed unmatched. The CDR3 nucleotides are TGTGCCAGCAGCTCGAGGGGAGGCAGGGGGACTGAAAAACTGTTTTTT. This sequence encodes CASSSRGGRGTEKLFF. The full variable domain, rest sourced from reference TRBV7-9 and TRBJ1-4, is DTGVSQNPRHKITKRGQNVTFRCDPISEHNRLYWYRQTLGQGPEFLTYFQNEAQLEKSRLLSDRFSAERPKGSFSTLEIQRTEQGDSAMYLCASSSRGGRGTEKLFFGSGTQLSVL.

The chain joins TRBV5-6 to TRBJ2-7; D is perhaps TRBD1 (6 bases). CDR1 is SGHDT, CDR2 YYEEEE, per germline. Trimming left V 5 bases short and J 1 base short, with 13 bases between. The CDR3 extends over 14 amino acids. CDR3 sequence reads: CASRGAAGSYEQYF. In DNA form, the CDR3 reads TGTGCCAGCAGGGGGGCCGCGGGTTCCTACGAGCAGTACTTC.

The chain is built from TRBV20-1 and TRBJ1-2, with D tentatively TRBD1 (5 bases). Trimming cost V 5 bases and J 8 bases, with 12 bases left between them. This CDR3 spans 11 amino acids. CDR1 DFQATT and CDR2 SNEGSKA come from the germline V gene (reference sequence). The CDR3 bases are TGCAGTGCTCCAAGGGGAAGCGGCTACACCTTC. Its translation is CSAPRGSGYTF.

CDR3: CASSLDRTQYF. In DNA, the CDR3 is TGCGCCAGCAGCTTAGACCGAACGCAGTATTTT. This chain joins TRBV5-1 and TRBJ2-3, with no clear D. Trimming stripped 2 bases from V and 9 bases from J, with 7 bases between. The CDR3 loop spans 11 amino acids. Germline V gene sequence: CDR1 SGHRS, CDR2 YFSETQ. The full variable domain, in which reference TRBV5-1 and TRBJ2-3 provide the parts outside the CDR3, is KAGVTQTPRYLIKTRGQQVTLSCSPISGHRSVSWYQQTPGQGLQFLFEYFSETQRNKGNFPGRFSGRQFSNSRSEMNVSTLELGDSALYLCASSLDRTQYFGPGTRLTVL.

V and J are TRBV15 and TRBJ2-1; maybe TRBD2 (5 bases). This CDR3 is 10 amino acids long. The V and J ends lost 9 bases and 8 bases respectively, with 8 bases between them. Germline CDR1 LNHNV, CDR2 YYDKDF (reference sequence). CDR3 in amino acids: CATRGDEQFF. Here the CDR3 DNA reads TGTGCCACTCGGGGAGATGAGCAGTTCTTC.

The rearrangement uses TRBV6-6 and TRBJ1-5, with D perhaps matching TRBD1 (6 bases). This CDR3 contains 15 residues. V lost 4 bases to trimming and J lost 0 bases, with 10 bases between them. Germline V gene lookup returns CDR1 MNHNY and CDR2 SVGAGI (reference sequence). The CDR3 sequence: CASSSRGTSNQPQHF. As DNA, the CDR3 is TGTGCCAGCAGTTCGAGGGGGACTAGCAATCAGCCCCAGCATTTT.

This clonotype was seen only a few times. The genes are TRBV12-3 or TRBV12-4 and TRBJ2-3, with TRBD2 matching over 12 bases. This CDR3 spans 14 amino acids. V shed 5 bases, J shed 10 bases, and the junction held 7 bases outside the gene matches. Here the CDR3 DNA reads TGTGCCAGCAGTCAGACTAGCGGGGGAACCGCGCAGTATTTT. Translating gives CASSQTSGGTAQYF.

This clonotype showed up just a few times. The genes are TRBV5-1 and TRBJ2-4; the match to TRBD2 covers 7 bases. This CDR3 is 16 amino acids long. Germline loops: CDR1 SGHRS, CDR2 YFSETQ. V trimming: 3 bases; J trimming: 4 bases; junction bases outside the gene matches: 10. DNA of the CDR3: TGCGCCAGCAGCTCTAACAGTGGGAGGGCTAAAAACATTCAGTACTTC. It translates to CASSSNSGRAKNIQYF.

This chain links TRBV4-1 with TRBJ2-1, with a possible D match to TRBD1 (7 bases). Trimming pared 0 bases from V and 7 bases from J, leaving 16 bases between. CDR1 and CDR2 from the germline V gene are MGHRA and YSYEKL. The CDR3 is made up of 16 amino acids. CDR3 loop: CASSQDGAGGRNEQFF. CDR3 DNA sequence: TGCGCCAGCAGCCAAGATGGGGCAGGGGGGAGGAATGAGCAGTTCTTC.

This clonotype appeared a single time. The gene calls are TRBV7-6 and TRBJ2-2; TRBD2 matches 12 bases. Losses at the gene ends were 5 bases for V and 5 bases for J; bases not matched to a gene: 6. This CDR3 is 16 amino acids long. In germline, CDR1 is SGHVS, CDR2 FNYEAQ. CDR3 nucleotide sequence: TGTGCCAGCAGCCTGCCCACTAGCGGGGGGACCGGGGAGCTGTTTTTT. Translated, it gives CASSLPTSGGTGELFF. Using reference TRBV7-6 and TRBJ2-2 for the parts outside the CDR3, the full variable domain is GAGVSQSPRYKVTKRGQDVALRCDPISGHVSLYWYRQALGQGPEFLTYFNYEAQQDKSGLPNDRFSAERPEGSISTLTIQRTEQRDSAMYRCASSLPTSGGTGELFFGEGSRLTVL.